Following are 2 T cell receptor beta chains from one sample sequenced in a study of tissue T cells after allogeneic stem cell transplantation. Assay: immunoSEQ multiplex PCR; the TCRdb copy retains only in-frame clones and omits some. The data show some 48,000 clones, 65% to 85% seen once. The sequenced material came from sorted cells pooled from one or two spleens. Receptors originate from a pool of C57BL/6 mice in good health.

This clone was seen a handful of times. Mouse gene names apply. The chain's CDR3 is CASRGYEQYF. Incomplete CDR3 DNA: TGTGCCAGCAGAGGCTATGAACAGTAC. The V gene is TRBV13-3, the J gene TRBJ2-7; D remains unclear. From the germline J gene comes the end of the CDR3, since the read stops 1 residue before it. This CDR3 contains 10 residues. In germline, CDR1 is NNHDY, CDR2 SYVADS. Trimming cost V 5 bases and J 3 bases, with 3 bases left between them.

Worth noting for this clone: Gene and germline names: mouse. The sequenced fragment ends 1 residue before the CDR3 boundary, so the rest is inferred from the germline J gene. The V and J genes are TRBV29 and TRBJ2-3; D not certain. The CDR3 spans 14 residues. CDR1 and CDR2 from the germline V gene are MSHET and SYDVDS. With 3 bases removed from V and 0 bases from J, the gap between germline ends came to 7 bases. CDR3 bases read: TGTGCTAGCAGTTTGGGCACTAGTGCAGAAACGCTGTAT. Amino acids: CASSLGTSAETLY. Given in full, the CDR3 is CASSLGTSAETLYF.